Below are 30 T cell receptor beta chains sequenced from a single sample in a study of T cell repertoires in cytomegalovirus infection. TCRdb passed the reads through MiXCR, listing each CDR3 protein once. The data contain around 900,000 distinct CDR3 sequences, roughly 30% of them singletons. Their antigens remain unidentified. The specimen was cultured CD8+ T cells from PBMCs, collected from culture after CMV antigen stimulation. These receptors originate from a human donor in good health (CMV status not recorded). Some clones in this sample may be carry-over from other donors' samples.

At least ten counts were recorded for this clonotype. The chain has TRBV7-8 and TRBJ2-5, with unresolved D. Trimming pared 1 base from V and 3 bases from J, leaving 9 bases between. This CDR3 spans 14 amino acids. Germline-derived CDR1 and CDR2 are SGHVS and FQNEAQ. The CDR3 is CASSLDGSEETQYF. DNA for the CDR3: TGTGCCAGCAGCTTAGACGGCTCGGAAGAGACCCAGTACTTC. The variable domain in full, completed from reference TRBV7-8 and TRBJ2-5, reads GAGVSQSPRYKVAKRGQDVALRCDPISGHVSLFWYQQALGQGPEFLTYFQNEAQLDKSGLPSDRFFAERPEGSVSTLKIQRTQQEDSAVYLCASSLDGSEETQYFGPGTRLLVL.

For this clonotype: One junction end disagrees with the germline gene, perhaps due to a read error. This chain links TRBV7-8 with TRBJ2-5; D is undetermined. CDR1 and CDR2 from the germline V gene are SGHVS and FQNEAQ. The CDR3 extends over 13 amino acids. The CDR3 protein is CVSTALYQETQYF. In DNA, the CDR3 is TGTGTCAGCACCGCATTGTACCAAGAGACCCAGTACTTC.

This clonotype was seen at least ten times. This sequence joins TRBV12-3 or TRBV12-4 and TRBJ2-1, with D tentatively TRBD2 (5 bases). The V end lost 7 bases, the J end lost 6 bases, and 16 bases lay between the germline ends. The CDR3 contains 14 residues. The CDR3 DNA reads TGTGCCAGCATCCTCGGACTCACGGGCAATGAGCAGTTCTTC. This codes for CASILGLTGNEQFF.

In this sample, this clonotype turned up a few times. The chain employs TRBV7-9 and TRBJ2-4; possible D gene TRBD2, 6 bases. The germline V gene encodes CDR1 SEHNR and CDR2 FQNEAQ (reference sequence). Deletions cut 1 base from V and 2 bases from J, with 9 bases between. The CDR3 runs 15 residues. The CDR3 DNA sequence: TGTGCCAGCAGCTTAGGGGCGGGGCCCAAAAACATTCAGTACTTC. Protein: CASSLGAGPKNIQYF.

The count of this clonotype is one. The rearrangement uses TRBV27 and TRBJ2-3, with 11 bases lining up with TRBD2. Germline V lookup: CDR1 MNHEY, CDR2 SMNVEV (reference sequence). The CDR3 spans 17 residues. V shed 5 bases and J 0 bases; nucleotides not matched to a gene: 7. CDR3 in DNA: TGTGCCAGCAGTACCTATAGCGGGGGGGTTAGCACAGATACGCAGTATTTT. This translates into CASSTYSGGVSTDTQYF.

This clonotype was observed a single time. The chain links TRBV7-6 to TRBJ1-1; D remains unclear. The CDR3 extends over 12 amino acids. Germline CDR1 is SGHVS and CDR2 is FNYEAQ. Trimming left V 0 bases short and J 12 bases short, with 11 bases between. CDR3: CASSLANPPTFF. The CDR3 nucleotides are TGTGCCAGCAGCTTAGCGAACCCTCCGACTTTCTTT.

The V call is TRBV13, the J call TRBJ2-3, with D unclear. Between the trimmed V and J ends, which lost 0 bases and 2 bases, there was a span of 9 bases. Germline lookup yields CDR1 PRHDT and CDR2 FYEKMQ (reference sequence). The CDR3 has 15 residues. The CDR3 protein is CASSLGRTNTDTQYF. CDR3 in DNA: TGTGCCAGCAGCTTAGGGCGGACGAACACAGATACGCAGTATTTT.

This clonotype was counted ten times or more. The chain employs TRBV12-3 or TRBV12-4 and TRBJ1-6; 10 bases match TRBD1. J was trimmed by 10 bases and V by 10 bases; bases with no gene match: 10. This CDR3 comprises 14 residues. CDR3: CAILLRDRGSPLHF. The CDR3 bases are TGTGCCATCCTGCTCCGGGACAGGGGCTCACCCCTCCACTTT.

This clonotype occurred a few times. The chain is built from TRBV19 and TRBJ2-1, with 8 bases fitting TRBD2. Trimming removed 8 bases from V and 9 bases from J; junction bases left unmatched: 12. The CDR3 consists of 14 residues. The germline CDR1 and CDR2 sequences are LNHDA and SQIVND (reference sequence). The DNA of the CDR3 is TGTGCCAGTTCAATAGCGGGGCCCTACGGTGAGCAGTTCTTC. Its protein product is CASSIAGPYGEQFF.

This clonotype was detected once. The chain is built from TRBV27 and TRBJ1-2, with 11 bases fitting TRBD1. CDR3 length equals 15 residues. Germline CDR1 and CDR2: MNHEY and SMNVEV (reference sequence). V trimming: 6 bases; J trimming: 4 bases; junction bases outside the gene matches: 7. This CDR3 is CASSPGQGAPYGYTF. CDR3 DNA sequence: TGTGCCAGCAGCCCCGGACAGGGGGCCCCCTATGGCTACACCTTC.

This clonotype was counted ten times or more. The V gene is TRBV7-6, the J gene TRBJ1-1; no clear D gene. V shed 0 bases and J shed 0 bases, with 11 bases lying between them. There are 16 residues in the CDR3. The germline V gene has CDR1 SGHVS and CDR2 FNYEAQ. CDR3 region: CASSLALKQMNTEAFF. Here the CDR3 DNA reads TGTGCCAGCAGCTTAGCATTGAAGCAGATGAACACTGAAGCTTTCTTT.

Only a few counts were recorded for this clonotype. This chain joins TRBV5-6 and TRBJ2-2; D is unresolved. The CDR3 loop spans 14 amino acids. Germline-derived CDR1 and CDR2 are SGHDT and YYEEEE. Trimming took off 4 bases at V and 3 bases at J, with 10 bases between the two ends. DNA for the CDR3: TGTGCCAGCAGCCCTCCCCCGTACACCGGGGAGCTGTTTTTT. As protein: CASSPPPYTGELFF.

This clonotype was picked up one time. The V call is TRBV19, the J call TRBJ2-1; D is unclear. CDR3 size: 14 residues. The V gene lost 8 bases and the J gene lost 5 bases, with 16 bases spanning the gap. Germline lookup yields CDR1 LNHDA and CDR2 SQIVND (reference sequence). The CDR3 here is CASSRGRRHNEQFF. CDR3 coding DNA: TGTGCCAGTTCCCGAGGCCGTCGACACAATGAGCAGTTCTTC.

The V gene is TRBV7-2, the J gene TRBJ2-5, with D perhaps TRBD1 or TRBD2 (5 bases each). V was cut by 3 bases and J by 5 bases, with 22 bases left in between. The length of the CDR3 is 17 residues. Germline loops: CDR1 SGHTA, CDR2 FQGNSA. The CDR3, as DNA: TGTGCCAGCAGCTTGGTCCGGCCGGCGTGGGGCGGGGAGACCCAGTACTTC. As protein: CASSLVRPAWGGETQYF.

This clonotype was observed a few times. This chain links TRBV6-6 with TRBJ2-2; 8 positions agree with TRBD1. There are 20 residues in the CDR3. Looked up from germline, CDR1 is MNHNY and CDR2 is SVGAGI (reference sequence). V was clipped by 2 bases and J by 0 bases; unmatched bases: 14. The CDR3 DNA reads TGTGCCAGCAGTTACCCCAGGACAGGGAGTACTTTACCGAACACCGGGGAGCTGTTTTTT. Its translation: CASSYPRTGSTLPNTGELFF.

This clonotype was counted only a few times. The CDR3 sequence: CASSPIRAPVLEAFF. The CDR3 DNA sequence: TGTGCCAGCAGTCCGATCAGGGCCCCCGTGTTAGAAGCTTTCTTT. The genes are TRBV12-3 or TRBV12-4 and TRBJ1-1; TRBD1 might be the D (5 bases). The CDR3 is 15 amino acids. Trimming took off 5 bases at V and 8 bases at J, with 21 bases between the two ends.

This chain connects TRBV20-1 to TRBJ1-3, with TRBD1 matching 11 bases. The V gene end was trimmed by 6 bases and the J gene end by 2 bases; junction bases not matched to a gene: 15. Germline CDR1 is DFQATT and CDR2 is SNEGSKA (reference sequence). This CDR3 is 18 amino acids long. The CDR3 region has the DNA TGCAGTGCGGCGGGACAGGGGGTTATTGGTCTTCCTGGAAACACCATATATTTT. Amino acid sequence: CSAAGQGVIGLPGNTIYF.

In the case of this clonotype: One junction end does not reproduce the germline sequence, and a read error may be involved. This sequence joins TRBV6-6 and TRBJ1-2; no reliable D call. The CDR3 is 8 amino acids. Germline values: CDR1 MNHNY, CDR2 SVGAGI (reference sequence). The CDR3 sequence is CASVTESF. Written as DNA, the CDR3 is TGTGCCAGCGTAACAGAATCCTTC.

This clonotype was seen repeatedly, ten times or more. CDR3 residues: CASSPTAGANYNEQFF. Here the CDR3 DNA reads TGTGCCAGCAGCCCGACAGCGGGGGCCAACTACAATGAGCAGTTCTTC. The J gene is TRBJ2-1, the V gene TRBV7-9, with 8 positions matching TRBD2. Looked up from germline, CDR1 is SEHNR and CDR2 is FQNEAQ (reference sequence). The CDR3 runs to 16 residues. V trimming: 5 bases; J trimming: 3 bases; junction bases outside the gene matches: 9.

This clonotype was seen a few times. The CDR3 is CASSRDGVEQYF. CDR3 in DNA: TGTGCCAGCAGCCGGGACGGTGTAGAGCAGTACTTC. This sequence joins TRBV7-9 and TRBJ2-7, with D perhaps given as TRBD1 or TRBD2 (5 bases each). The CDR3 is 12 residues long. CDR1 is SEHNR and CDR2 is FQNEAQ in the germline V gene (reference sequence). Trimming shortened V by 5 bases and J by 7 bases, and 12 bases separated the two germline ends.

The chain employs TRBV5-1 and TRBJ2-2; maybe TRBD2 (6 bases). Per germline, CDR1 SGHRS and CDR2 YFSETQ. V gave up 8 bases and J gave up 4 bases, with 18 bases separating them. CDR3 size: 15 residues. Here the CDR3 reads CASSGPGDLTGELFF. In DNA, the CDR3 is TGCGCCAGTAGCGGCCCCGGGGACCTCACCGGGGAGCTGTTTTTT.

J is TRBJ2-6 and V is TRBV27; D not resolved. The CDR3 extends over 15 amino acids. The V and J ends lost 2 bases and 0 bases respectively, with 5 bases between them. The germline CDR1 and CDR2 sequences are MNHEY and SMNVEV (reference sequence). DNA for the CDR3: TGTGCCAGCAGTTTAACGATCTCTGGGGCCAACGTCCTGACTTTC. Translation gives CASSLTISGANVLTF.

This rearrangement joins TRBV6-6 to TRBJ2-4; 10 bases fit TRBD1. Germline V gene sequence: CDR1 MNHNY, CDR2 SVGAGI (reference sequence). The J segment lost 7 bases and the V segment lost 5 bases, leaving 14 bases of the junction unmatched. This CDR3 has 17 amino acids. The CDR3 DNA reads as TGTGCCAGCAGTAACGGGACAGGGGTACTAGGGGGGAACATTCAGTACTTC. Amino acid sequence: CASSNGTGVLGGNIQYF.

The chain joins TRBV4-1 to TRBJ1-5, with D unresolved. The CDR3 loop spans 15 amino acids. V shed 1 base and J shed 3 bases, with 10 bases lying between them. Germline values: CDR1 MGHRA, CDR2 YSYEKL. The CDR3: CASSQGFGHNQPQHF. Written as DNA, the CDR3 is TGCGCCAGCAGCCAAGGGTTCGGTCACAATCAGCCCCAGCATTTT.

This clonotype turned up a few times. The chain joins TRBV6-1 to TRBJ1-5, with D possibly matching TRBD1 (6 bases). Germline V gives CDR1 MNHNS, CDR2 SASEGT. The CDR3 sequence is 15 residues long. CDR3 region: CALNGAGGRNQPQHF. The CDR3 DNA reads TGTGCTCTGAACGGGGCGGGGGGCCGAAATCAGCCCCAGCATTTT.

The gene calls are TRBV7-8 and TRBJ1-1, with TRBD1 identical over 9 bases. This CDR3 is 15 amino acids long. CDR1 and CDR2 (germline): SGHVS, FQNEAQ. V shed 1 base and J 6 bases; nucleotides not matched to a gene: 6. The CDR3 region has the DNA TGTGCCAGCAGCTTAGGGGGGACAGGGTTGCCTGAAGCTTTCTTT. Translation gives CASSLGGTGLPEAFF. The entire variable domain, with the rest obtained from reference TRBV7-8 and TRBJ1-1, is as follows: GAGVSQSPRYKVAKRGQDVALRCDPISGHVSLFWYQQALGQGPEFLTYFQNEAQLDKSGLPSDRFFAERPEGSVSTLKIQRTQQEDSAVYLCASSLGGTGLPEAFFGQGTRLTVV.

Only a few counts were recorded for this clonotype. The chain's CDR3 is CASSGTSTGELFF. CDR3 DNA: TGTGCCAGCAGTGGGACTAGCACCGGGGAGCTGTTTTTT. V gene TRBV6-4 combines with J gene TRBJ2-2, with 7 positions matching TRBD2. Germline lookup yields CDR1 MRHNA and CDR2 SNTAGT. The CDR3 runs to 13 residues. V trimming: 4 bases; J trimming: 4 bases; junction bases outside the gene matches: 0.

The chain employs TRBV28 and TRBJ2-3, with TRBD2 as a possible D gene (7 bases). The V gene's germline CDR1 is MDHEN and CDR2 SYDVKM. The CDR3 extends over 16 amino acids. V was trimmed by 7 bases and J by 2 bases, leaving 19 bases between them. The CDR3 DNA reads TGTGCCAGCAATGGCGGGGGCCACGATTACACAGATACGCAGTATTTT. This translates into CASNGGGHDYTDTQYF.

To note about this clonotype: At one end the junction does not follow the germline gene, possibly because of a read error. This chain connects TRBV5-1 to TRBJ2-7, with D maybe TRBD1 (6 bases). The CDR3 totals 14 residues. Germline CDR1 and CDR2: SGHRS and YFSETQ. CDR3 sequence: CTSSFQGLGYEQYF. The CDR3 DNA reads as TGCACCAGCAGCTTCCAGGGGTTGGGGTACGAGCAGTACTTC.

The J gene is TRBJ2-1, the V gene TRBV4-3; no definite D call. V lost 0 bases and J 8 bases, leaving 8 bases between the germline ends. Per the germline V gene, CDR1 is LGHNA and CDR2 is YSLEER. The CDR3 extends over 13 amino acids. Written as DNA, the CDR3 is TGCGCCAGCAGCCAAGATTATCCGGATGAGCAGTTCTTC. This codes for CASSQDYPDEQFF.